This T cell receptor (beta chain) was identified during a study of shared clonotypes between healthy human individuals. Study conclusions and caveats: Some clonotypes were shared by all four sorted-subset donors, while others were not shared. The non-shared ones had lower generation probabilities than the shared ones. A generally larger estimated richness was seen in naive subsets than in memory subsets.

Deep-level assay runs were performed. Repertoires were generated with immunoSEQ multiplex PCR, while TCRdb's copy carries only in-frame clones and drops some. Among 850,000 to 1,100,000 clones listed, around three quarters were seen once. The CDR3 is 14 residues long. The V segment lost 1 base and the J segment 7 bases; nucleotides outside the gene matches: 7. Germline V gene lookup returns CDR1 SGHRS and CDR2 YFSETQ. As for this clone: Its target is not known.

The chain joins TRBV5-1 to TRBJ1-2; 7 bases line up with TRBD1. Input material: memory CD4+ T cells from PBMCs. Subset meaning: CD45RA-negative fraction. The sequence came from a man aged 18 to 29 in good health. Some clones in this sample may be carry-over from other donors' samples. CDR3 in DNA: TGCGCCAGCAGCTTGATTGTTCAGGGGGTTGGCTACACCTTC. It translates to CASSLIVQGVGYTF.